Listed below are T cell receptor beta chains from one sample, sequenced in a study of blood T cell repertoires in COVID-19. The repertoire was sequenced with immunoSEQ multiplex PCR; TCRdb's copy has only in-frame clones and lacks some. The repertoire consists of some 120,000 clones, with approximately 84% occurring once and the leading ten covering 7.5%. Sequenced material: peripheral blood. The source is a man in his 70s with active or convalescent COVID-19. Each CDR3 is given with its conserved first and last residue. The D gene is left open where the match is weak. The size field is filled for only some rows; it gives once, few, many or a size class.

v_gene	d_gene	abundance	j_gene	CDR3aa	CDR3nt
TRBV5-1	TRBD1	-	TRBJ2-7	CASSLDRGDLDEQYF	TGCGCCAGCAGCTTGGACAGGGGGGACCTTGACGAGCAGTACTTC
TRBV27	TRBD1	-	TRBJ1-2	CASSKTGLGYTF	TGTGCCAGCAGTAAGACAGGGCTTGGCTACACCTTC
TRBV6-1	TRBD1	-	TRBJ1-5	CASSALDRGQNQPQHF	TGTGCCAGCAGTGCCTTGGACAGGGGCCAAAATCAGCCCCAGCATTTT
TRBV2	-	-	TRBJ2-1	CASSAMPARRYRKFF	TGTGCCAGCAGCGCTATGCCGGCTCGGAGGTATCGAAAGTTCTTC
TRBV7-9	TRBD2	-	TRBJ2-5	CASSPEASGRGETQYF	TGTGCCAGCAGCCCGGAGGCTAGCGGGAGGGGGGAGACCCAGTACTTC
TRBV27	TRBD1	few	TRBJ2-1	CASSRDRSRHGQFF	TGTGCCAGCAGTCGGGACAGGTCCCGACATGGGCAGTTCTTC
TRBV12-1	-	-	TRBJ1-5	CASSFADSYSNQPQHF	TGTGCCAGCAGCTTCGCCGACAGCTATAGCAATCAGCCCCAGCATTTT
TRBV2	TRBD2	-	TRBJ2-1	CASRLAGGPGNEQFF	TGTGCCAGCAGGTTAGCGGGAGGGCCGGGAAATGAGCAGTTCTTC
TRBV5-4	TRBD1	-	TRBJ1-2	CASSSWRGTGDNYGYTF	TGTGCCAGCAGCTCCTGGCGTGGGACAGGGGATAACTATGGCTACACCTTC
TRBV18	-	-	TRBJ2-3	CASSPRLDTQYF	TGTGCCAGCTCACCTCGGTTGGATACGCAGTATTTT
TRBV5-1	-	-	TRBJ2-5	CASSWQIGGQETQYF	TGCGCCAGCAGCTGGCAGATTGGGGGGCAAGAGACCCAGTACTTC
TRBV6-5	TRBD1	once	TRBJ1-6	CASSQGGTGSFPLHF	TGTGCCAGCAGTCAGGGTGGGACAGGATCGTTCCCCCTCCACTTT
TRBV18	TRBD1	-	TRBJ2-6	CASSPATGVAGANVLTF	TGTGCCAGCTCACCTGCGACAGGGGTAGCTGGGGCCAACGTCCTGACTTTC
TRBV7-9	-	-	TRBJ2-1	CASSFGNEQFF	TGTGCCAGCAGCTTCGGTAATGAGCAGTTCTTC
TRBV18	-	-	TRBJ1-1	CASSPAGNGNTEAFF	TGTGCCAGCTCACCGGCGGGGAACGGGAACACTGAAGCTTTCTTT
TRBV29-1	TRBD1	-	TRBJ2-7	CSVGRQGSSYEQYF	TGCAGCGTTGGCCGACAGGGGAGCTCCTACGAGCAGTACTTC
TRBV6-5	TRBD2	-	TRBJ2-7	CASSYSPRGAYEQYF	TGTGCCAGCAGTTACTCCCCCCGGGGGGCCTACGAGCAGTACTTC
TRBV18	TRBD1	once	TRBJ1-4	CASSPNDRGHEKLFF	TGTGCCAGCTCACCAAACGACAGGGGTCATGAAAAACTGTTTTTT
TRBV3-1/TRBV3-2	TRBD2	-	TRBJ2-1	CASSQTSGTYNEQFF	TGTGCCAGCAGTCAAACTAGCGGGACCTACAATGAGCAGTTCTTC
TRBV5-6	TRBD1	-	TRBJ1-2	CASSLGQGAGYTF	TGTGCCAGCAGCTTGGGACAGGGGGCGGGCTACACCTTC
TRBV7-3	-	-	TRBJ2-1	CASSVSTVSSYNEQFF	TGTGCCAGCAGCGTATCGACTGTGAGCTCCTACAATGAGCAGTTCTTC
TRBV19	TRBD2	-	TRBJ2-5	CASSTGLAGQETQYF	TGTGCCAGTAGTACGGGACTAGCGGGACAAGAGACCCAGTACTTC
TRBV18	-	-	TRBJ2-1	CASSPPNSHYNEQFF	TGTGCCAGCTCACCACCGAACAGCCACTACAATGAGCAGTTCTTC
TRBV3-1/TRBV3-2	-	-	TRBJ1-1	CASSPALGGGNTEAFF	TGTGCCAGCAGCCCCGCCCTCGGGGGGGGGAACACTGAAGCTTTCTTT
TRBV5-4	TRBD1	-	TRBJ1-1	CASSIGTGQAFF	TGTGCCAGCAGCATCGGGACAGGACAAGCTTTCTTT
TRBV9	-	-	TRBJ2-3	CASSPRAVGTDTQYF	TGTGCCAGCAGCCCCAGGGCCGTGGGCACAGATACGCAGTATTTT
TRBV5-1	-	-	TRBJ2-3	CASIPGQSFLTDTQYF	TGCGCCAGCATTCCAGGACAGTCGTTCCTCACAGATACGCAGTATTTT
TRBV19	-	-	TRBJ1-3	CASWKGDSGNTIYF	TGTGCCAGTTGGAAGGGGGACTCTGGAAACACCATATATTTT
TRBV7-2	TRBD1	-	TRBJ2-7	CASSSQGAWYEQYF	TGTGCCAGCAGCTCACAGGGGGCCTGGTACGAGCAGTACTTC
TRBV4-1	TRBD1	-	TRBJ2-1	CASRVQHLRDRGLENEQFF	TGCGCCAGCAGAGTCCAACACCTCCGGGACAGGGGATTGGAGAATGAGCAGTTCTTC
TRBV19	-	-	TRBJ2-1	CASSIGGPPNEQFF	TGTGCCAGTAGTATCGGGGGGCCACCCAATGAGCAGTTCTTC
TRBV6-5	TRBD2	-	TRBJ2-7	CASSYSSGGAGEQYF	TGTGCCAGCAGTTACTCTTCCGGGGGGGCCGGTGAGCAGTACTTC
TRBV5-6	TRBD1	-	TRBJ2-3	CASSLGGQGGDTQYF	TGTGCCAGCAGCTTGGGAGGACAGGGGGGAGATACGCAGTATTTT
TRBV10-3	-	-	TRBJ2-1	CAISRELGNEQFF	TGTGCCATCAGCCGGGAGTTAGGTAATGAGCAGTTCTTC
TRBV5-1	-	few	TRBJ1-2	CASSTSGQPPLYGYTF	TGCGCCAGCAGCACCTCCGGACAGCCACCTCTCTATGGCTACACCTTC
TRBV3-1/TRBV3-2	-	-	TRBJ2-5	CASSQGLALQETQYF	TGTGCCAGCAGCCAAGGGTTGGCCCTCCAAGAGACCCAGTACTTC
TRBV2	-	-	TRBJ2-3	CASSKTQSHTDTQYF	TGTGCCAGCAGTAAGACACAGTCCCACACAGATACGCAGTATTTT
TRBV5-1	TRBD1	-	TRBJ1-6	CASKQGASDNSPLHF	TGCGCCAGCAAGCAGGGGGCTAGCGATAATTCACCCCTCCACTTT
TRBV6-5	-	-	TRBJ1-1	CASRKTGNTEAFF	TGTGCCAGCCGCAAGACAGGGAACACTGAAGCTTTCTTT
TRBV6-5	TRBD1	-	TRBJ1-2	CASSPTGFYGYTF	TGTGCCAGCAGTCCGACAGGGTTCTATGGCTACACCTTC
TRBV19	-	-	TRBJ1-3	CASSLTTAPGNTIYF	TGTGCCAGTAGTCTAACGACAGCGCCTGGAAACACCATATATTTT
TRBV28	TRBD1	-	TRBJ1-6	CASSETGGGSPLHF	TGTGCCAGCAGCGAAACAGGGGGCGGATCACCCCTCCACTTT
TRBV7-3	-	-	TRBJ2-1	CASSLLRTSNEQFF	TGTGCCAGCAGCTTACTCCGGACTTCCAATGAGCAGTTCTTC
TRBV29-1	TRBD2	-	TRBJ2-3	CSVEGTSGGGADTQYF	TGCAGCGTTGAAGGGACTAGCGGAGGGGGGGCAGATACGCAGTATTTT
TRBV7-9	-	once	TRBJ2-1	CASSLAGGYNEQFF	TGTGCCAGCAGCTTAGCCGGGGGATACAATGAGCAGTTCTTC
TRBV7-3	TRBD1	-	TRBJ1-3	CASSSLKSSRGRGNTIYF	TGTGCCAGCAGCTCCCTAAAATCGAGCAGGGGGCGCGGAAACACCATATATTTT
TRBV19	-	-	TRBJ2-7	CASSTVLQGSYEQYF	TGTGCCAGTAGTACTGTTTTACAGGGTTCCTACGAGCAGTACTTC
TRBV5-5	TRBD1	-	TRBJ1-2	CASSSKGGAHGYTF	TGTGCCAGCAGCTCGAAAGGGGGCGCCCATGGCTACACCTTC
TRBV6-1	-	-	TRBJ1-1	CASSERGVTEAFF	TGTGCCAGCAGTGAACGCGGGGTCACTGAAGCTTTCTTT
TRBV6-5	-	-	TRBJ1-2	CASSRGGPNYGYTF	TGTGCCAGCAGCCGAGGGGGTCCTAACTATGGCTACACCTTC
TRBV7-9	-	-	TRBJ1-1	CASSLLGGTEAFF	TGTGCCAGCAGCCTCCTAGGGGGAACTGAAGCTTTCTTT
TRBV27	-	-	TRBJ2-7	CASRRHPSYEQYF	TGTGCCAGCAGGCGACACCCCTCCTACGAGCAGTACTTC
TRBV11-3	-	-	TRBJ1-1	CASSLDQVNTEAFF	TGTGCCAGCAGCTTAGATCAGGTGAACACTGAAGCTTTCTTT
TRBV3-1/TRBV3-2	-	-	TRBJ1-1	CASSPGNREIEAFF	TGTGCCAGCAGCCCCGGCAACAGGGAAATTGAAGCTTTCTTT
TRBV7-2	TRBD2	-	TRBJ2-7	CASSLVAGTSGSYEQYF	TGTGCCAGCAGCTTAGTAGCCGGGACTAGCGGATCCTACGAGCAGTACTTC
TRBV5-1	TRBD2	-	TRBJ2-3	CASSLSGRGTDTQYF	TGCGCCAGCAGCTTGTCTGGGCGGGGGACAGATACGCAGTATTTT
TRBV5-1	TRBD2	-	TRBJ2-1	CASSSAGGSYNEQFF	TGCGCCAGCAGCTCAGCGGGGGGGTCCTACAATGAGCAGTTCTTC
TRBV20-1	-	-	TRBJ2-7	CSARGGHEQYF	TGCAGTGCTAGAGGGGGGCACGAGCAGTACTTC
TRBV6-5	-	once	TRBJ1-4	CASRPGGAGEKLFF	TGTGCCAGCAGGCCCGGGGGGGCTGGGGAAAAACTGTTTTTT